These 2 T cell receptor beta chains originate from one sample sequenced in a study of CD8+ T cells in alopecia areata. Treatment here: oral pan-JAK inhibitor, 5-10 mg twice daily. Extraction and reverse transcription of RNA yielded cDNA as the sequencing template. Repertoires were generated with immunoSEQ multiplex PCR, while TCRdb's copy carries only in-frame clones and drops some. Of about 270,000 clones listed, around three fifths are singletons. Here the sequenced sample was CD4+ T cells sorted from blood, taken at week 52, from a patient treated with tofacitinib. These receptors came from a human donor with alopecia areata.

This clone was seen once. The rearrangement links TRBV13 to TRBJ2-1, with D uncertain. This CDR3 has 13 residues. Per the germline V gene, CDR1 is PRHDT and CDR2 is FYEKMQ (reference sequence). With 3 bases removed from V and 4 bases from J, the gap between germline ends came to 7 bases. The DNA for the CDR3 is TGTGCCAGCAGCTTGGGTGAATACAATGAGCAGTTCTTC. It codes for CASSLGEYNEQFF.

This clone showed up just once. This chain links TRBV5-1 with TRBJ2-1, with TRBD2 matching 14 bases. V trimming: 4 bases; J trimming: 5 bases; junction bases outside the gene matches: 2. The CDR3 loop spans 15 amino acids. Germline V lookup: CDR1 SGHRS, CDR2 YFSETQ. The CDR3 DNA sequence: TGCGCCAGCAGCGGACTAGCGGGGGGAAACAATGAGCAGTTCTTC. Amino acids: CASSGLAGGNNEQFF.